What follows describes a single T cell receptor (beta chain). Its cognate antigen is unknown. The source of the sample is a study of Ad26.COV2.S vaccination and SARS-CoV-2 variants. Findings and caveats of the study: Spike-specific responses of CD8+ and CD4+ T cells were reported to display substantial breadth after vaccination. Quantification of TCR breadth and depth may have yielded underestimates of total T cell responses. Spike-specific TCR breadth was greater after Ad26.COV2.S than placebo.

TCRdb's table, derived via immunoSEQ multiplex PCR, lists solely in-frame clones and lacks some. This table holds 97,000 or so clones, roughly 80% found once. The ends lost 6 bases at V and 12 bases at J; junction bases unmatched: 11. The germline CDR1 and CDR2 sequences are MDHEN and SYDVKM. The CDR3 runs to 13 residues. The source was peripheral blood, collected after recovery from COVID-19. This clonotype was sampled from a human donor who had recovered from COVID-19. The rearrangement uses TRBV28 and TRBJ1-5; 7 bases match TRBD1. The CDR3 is CASSLGGPELQHF. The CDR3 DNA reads TGTGCCAGCAGCCTAGGGGGCCCCGAGCTCCAGCATTTT.